The TCR beta chain described here comes from a study of shared clonotypes between healthy human individuals. Study context: Serving as donors were a couple of women and three men, whose ages spanned 18 to 49. Donors had three CD4 naive, three CD4 memory, two CD8 naive and one CD8 memory plate apiece. Notes on the study in general: Researchers sampled blood only, noting tissue repertoires likely differ.

CD45RO-negative cells were positively selected for CCR7, leaving out terminally differentiated effector memory CD45RA+ cells. Trimming took 2 bases from V and 1 from J, leaving 5 bases between them. CDR1 MNHEY and CDR2 SMNVEV come from the germline V gene (reference sequence). This CDR3 spans 13 amino acids. Points on this clone: What it binds is unknown. This sample includes further DNA sequences coding for the same CDR3.

Original data processing: Filtering differed, since immunoSEQ gave only junction sequences and no quality scores. Data came from immunoSEQ multiplex PCR; TCRdb stores just in-frame clones and leaves some out. That table gives V, J and clone size, and the DNA gave D and trimming. The sample carries about 1,900,000 clones, about 94% recorded once. The specimen was naive CD8+ T cells sorted from blood. The chain couples TRBV27 to TRBJ1-1; D uncertain. This TCR came from a man younger than 35 in good health. The CDR3 loop is CASSLTGNTEAFF. The DNA of the CDR3 is TGTGCCAGCAGTTTAACTGGGAACACTGAAGCTTTCTTT.